Reported below is one T cell receptor (beta chain). No antigen is known for it. This entry belongs to a study of CD8+ T cells in alopecia areata. General observations from the study: Normal-skin resident alphabeta T cells also appear among scalp sample sequences. Alopecia totalis/universalis scalp especially showed more expanded CD8+ clones than normal scalp.

Per the germline V gene, CDR1 is LNHNV and CDR2 is YYDKDF (reference sequence). The CDR3 extends over 14 amino acids. V was shortened by 0 bases and J by 4 bases, with 7 bases between the two germline ends. Extracted RNA was reverse transcribed, and the resulting cDNA served as sequencing template. Sequenced by immunoSEQ multiplex PCR; TCRdb stores in-frame clones only, minus some. The sample records 150,000 to 200,000 clones, 50% to 75% being singletons. Researchers took lesional scalp punch biopsies and peripheral blood from people who were alopecia areata patients. PBMCs served as the source from which CD4+ and CD8+ T cells were sorted.

The sequence was obtained from a human donor with alopecia areata. This sequence joins TRBV15 and TRBJ1-5; D ambiguous. This specimen consisted of CD4+ T cells sorted from blood, obtained at week 0. CDR3: CATSRETGNQPQHF. For the CDR3, the DNA is TGTGCCACCAGCAGAGAGACGGGAAATCAGCCCCAGCATTTT.